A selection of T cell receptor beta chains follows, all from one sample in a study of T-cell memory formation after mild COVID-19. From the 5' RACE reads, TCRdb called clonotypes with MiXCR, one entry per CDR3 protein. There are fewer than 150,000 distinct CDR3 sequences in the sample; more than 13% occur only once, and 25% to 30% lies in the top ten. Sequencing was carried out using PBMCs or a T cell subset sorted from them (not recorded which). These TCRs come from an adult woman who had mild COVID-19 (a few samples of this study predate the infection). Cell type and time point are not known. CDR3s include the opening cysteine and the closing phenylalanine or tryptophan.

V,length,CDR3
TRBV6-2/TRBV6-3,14,CASHGAGGSYEQYF
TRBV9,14,CASSVTSGAETQYF
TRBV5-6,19,CASSLAASLAPVRTDTQYF
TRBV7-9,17,CASRVDLTGGSNTEAFF
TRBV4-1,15,CASSPGPSSYNEQFF
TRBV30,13,CAWGDLQYYEQYF
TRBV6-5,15,CASSYSAGGVEKLFF
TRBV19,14,CASSTYRGNTEAFF
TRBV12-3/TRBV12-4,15,CASSPGDSNTGELFF
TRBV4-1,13,CASGRGQGYEQYF
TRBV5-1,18,CASSFSGLAGGPYNEQFF
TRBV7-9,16,CASSPYSTSGEDTQYF
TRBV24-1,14,CATSLPGLTDTQYF
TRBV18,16,CASSPTRNGAYNEQFF
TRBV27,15,CASSLLAGGFYEQYF
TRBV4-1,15,CASSQDPGGSTEAFF
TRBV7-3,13,CARKGRDGYEQYF
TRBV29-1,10,CSVDGREAFF
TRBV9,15,CASSVEASAYYEQYF
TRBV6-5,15,CASSYTGQGAYEQYF
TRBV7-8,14,CASSATEFDNEQFF
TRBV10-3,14,CAISDWDRGPEQYF
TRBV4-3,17,CASSQDFRPFSYNEQFF
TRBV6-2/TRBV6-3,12,CASSRPGLEQFF
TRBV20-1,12,CSARQGNYEQYF
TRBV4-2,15,CASSFRDRGPYEQYF
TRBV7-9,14,CASSRSGNSYEQYF
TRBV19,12,CASSNFLYEQYF
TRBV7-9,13,CASSAFAADTQYF
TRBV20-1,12,CSARGARSTQYF
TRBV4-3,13,CASSQEGYNEQFF
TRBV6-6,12,CASSYPGNEQFF
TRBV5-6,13,CASSFRTSGGQFF
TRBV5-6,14,CASSLDPGVTEAFF
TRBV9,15,CASSAYRLLDYGYTF
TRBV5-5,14,CASSLATGAYEQYF
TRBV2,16,CASTLSTGSGANVLTF
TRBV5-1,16,CASSLAPGRGVYEQYF
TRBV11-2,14,CASSLEGTGETQYF
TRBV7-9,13,CASSPWGGPEAFF
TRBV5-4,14,CASSWATENYGYTF
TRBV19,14,CASSIGTDSYEQYF
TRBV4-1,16,CASSHSGLAGAYEQYF
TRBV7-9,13,CASSSAAKNIQYF
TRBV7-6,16,CASSLESGGWHNEQFF
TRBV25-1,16,CASSVGQGSSKNIQYF
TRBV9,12,CASSVAADTQYF
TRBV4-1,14,CASSQDDWGYGYTF
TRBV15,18,CATSRDQASPNTGELFFF
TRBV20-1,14,CSAREYRMTYEQYF
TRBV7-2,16,CASSLGYGPKGDTQYF
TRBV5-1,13,CASSFGDYYGYTF
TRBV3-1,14,CASSQTTDKNIQYF
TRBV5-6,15,CASSLVLAGRGEQYF
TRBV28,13,CASPGTGFFEQFF
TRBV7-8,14,CASTVGGSGDTQYF
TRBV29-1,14,CSVGGQGGSYEQYF
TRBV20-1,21,CSARDPGILAGGPLSYNEQFF
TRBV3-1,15,CASSHLSDRGPEAFF